The 20 T cell receptor beta chains listed next were all sequenced from one sample in a study of cytomegalovirus exposure and HLA in healthy donors. Some clones are missing from TCRdb's copy, which holds only in-frame ones; the method was immunoSEQ multiplex PCR. The top ten clones hold approximately 1% of a sample with roughly 50,000 clones, about 88% of them seen once. Sequenced input: PBMCs. These receptors all come from a man younger than 35 in good health and CMV-seronegative.

The rearrangement links TRBV7-2 to TRBJ1-4; 8 nucleotides agree with TRBD1. Trimming removed 3 bases from V and 3 bases from J; junction bases left unmatched: 3. Germline CDR1 and CDR2: SGHTA and FQGNSA. CDR3 length: 15 residues. The CDR3 protein is CASSFQQGANEKLFF. DNA of the CDR3: TGTGCCAGCAGCTTTCAACAGGGGGCTAATGAAAAACTGTTTTTT.

As for this clone: Compared with germline, one end of the junction differs, possibly owing to a read error. The gene calls are TRBV7-7 and TRBJ2-1; 13 positions match TRBD2. CDR3 length equals 16 residues. CDR1 is SSHAT, CDR2 FNYEAQ, per germline (reference sequence). CDR3 in DNA: TGTGCTAGCAGCCCAGGACTAGCGGGGGTCTACAATGAGCAGTTCTTC. Its protein is CASSPGLAGVYNEQFF.

The rearrangement joins TRBV4-1 to TRBJ2-3; a possible D gene is TRBD1 (5 bases). Germline V gene data show CDR1 as MGHRA and CDR2 as YSYEKL. V was shortened by 5 bases and J by 0 bases, with 18 bases between the two germline ends. The CDR3 totals 17 residues. CDR3 amino acids: CASSSTMGPTSTDTQYF. The DNA for the CDR3 is TGCGCCAGCAGCTCCACGATGGGGCCCACTAGCACAGATACGCAGTATTTT.

The chain couples TRBV27 to TRBJ2-3, with 11 positions matching TRBD1. This CDR3 has 17 amino acids. J lost 4 bases, V lost 2 bases, and 8 bases had no gene match. The germline V gene has CDR1 MNHEY and CDR2 SMNVEV (reference sequence). Written as DNA, the CDR3 is TGTGCCAGCAGTTTAATGGGACAGGGGGTTCTACCAGATACGCAGTATTTT. Translated: CASSLMGQGVLPDTQYF.

The genes are TRBV28 and TRBJ2-6; 7 nucleotides agree with TRBD1. Germline CDR1 is MDHEN and CDR2 is SYDVKM. The CDR3 has 16 residues. With 6 bases clipped from V and 3 bases from J, the junction kept 8 bases outside the gene matches. The CDR3 here is CASSQTGVSGANVLTF. Here the CDR3 DNA reads TGTGCCAGCAGCCAAACAGGGGTCAGTGGGGCCAACGTCCTGACTTTC.

This clone appeared once. This chain joins TRBV28 and TRBJ1-5; TRBD1 aligns across 8 bases. Germline assignment: CDR1 MDHEN and CDR2 SYDVKM. This CDR3 comprises 16 residues. V lost 6 bases, J lost 1 base, and 8 bases stayed unmatched. The CDR3 nucleotides read TGTGCCAGCAGCTCCCCCCGGACAGGGAGCAATCAGCCCCAGCATTTT. Protein: CASSSPRTGSNQPQHF.

The chain carries TRBV4-3 and TRBJ2-3; 10 nucleotides line up with TRBD2. Trimming took 0 bases from V and 2 from J; bases not matched to a gene: 5. Germline lookup yields CDR1 LGHNA and CDR2 YSLEER. This CDR3 is built from 17 residues. This chain's CDR3 is CASSQDRTSGPTDTQYF. The DNA of the CDR3 is TGCGCCAGCAGCCAAGATAGGACTAGCGGACCCACAGATACGCAGTATTTT.

This clone has only one observation. The rearrangement joins TRBV7-3 to TRBJ2-5; 9 positions match TRBD1. Germline V CDR1 and CDR2: SGHTA, FQGTGA. V gave up 4 bases and J gave up 7 bases; unmatched junction bases: 4. The CDR3 runs 13 residues. The CDR3 coding sequence is TGTGCCAGCAGCTGGGACAGGGATGGGACCCAGTACTTC. Translation gives CASSWDRDGTQYF.

This chain connects TRBV12-5 to TRBJ1-1, with 9 positions matching TRBD1. CDR1 is LGHNT and CDR2 is FRNRAP in the germline V gene. This CDR3 comprises 15 residues. The V segment lost 2 bases and the J segment 5 bases; nucleotides outside the gene matches: 6. CDR3 loop: CASGLSDRGRTEAFF. CDR3 coding DNA: TGTGCTAGTGGTTTGTCGGACAGGGGAAGAACTGAAGCTTTCTTT. The whole variable domain, filled in from reference TRBV12-5 and TRBJ1-1, reads DARVTQTPRHKVTEMGQEVTMRCQPILGHNTVFWYRQTMMQGLELLAYFRNRAPLDDSGMPKDRFSAEMPDATLATLKIQPSEPRDSAVYFCASGLSDRGRTEAFFGQGTRLTVV.

The rearrangement links TRBV7-9 to TRBJ1-1; no reliable D call. The CDR3 contains 13 residues. With 0 bases removed from V and 3 bases from J, the gap between germline ends came to 5 bases. Germline CDR1 is SEHNR and CDR2 is FQNEAQ (reference sequence). The CDR3 reads CASSLAADTEAFF. The CDR3 bases are TGTGCCAGCAGCTTAGCGGCGGACACTGAAGCTTTCTTT.

The chain has TRBV28 and TRBJ1-2, with D unresolved. Germline CDR1 is MDHEN and CDR2 is SYDVKM. Deletions cut 7 bases from V and 4 bases from J, with 10 bases between. The CDR3 is 12 amino acids. The CDR3 bases are TGTGCCAGCACCGGGAATCTCTATGGCTACACCTTC. The encoded protein is CASTGNLYGYTF.

The sample holds one count of this clone. CDR3: CASSYGLHNTEAFF. Written as DNA, the CDR3 is TGTGCCAGCAGTTACGGACTTCACAACACTGAAGCTTTCTTT. This rearrangement joins TRBV6-5 to TRBJ1-1; unclear D gene. Per germline, CDR1 MNHEY and CDR2 SVGAGI. The CDR3 runs to 14 residues. Trimming shortened V by 2 bases and J by 2 bases, and 9 bases separated the two germline ends.

This sequence joins TRBV19 and TRBJ1-2, with TRBD1 as a possible D gene (6 bases). In germline, CDR1 is LNHDA, CDR2 SQIVND (reference sequence). The CDR3 is 15 residues long. V was clipped by 5 bases and J by 7 bases, with 20 bases between them. The CDR3 region is CASSVTGQGRSGYTF. The DNA of the CDR3 is TGTGCCAGTAGTGTAACCGGGCAGGGGCGCAGTGGCTACACCTTC.

The chain couples TRBV5-6 to TRBJ2-1; 7 nucleotides match TRBD1. Germline assignment: CDR1 SGHDT and CDR2 YYEEEE. The CDR3 is made up of 12 amino acids. The junction had 4 bases not matched to a gene; V was cut back by 6 bases and J by 7 bases. The CDR3 loop is CASTSQGNEQFF. CDR3 bases: TGTGCCAGCACCTCACAGGGGAATGAGCAGTTCTTC.

The chain combines TRBV7-3 with TRBJ2-1; 8 bases fit TRBD2. CDR1 SGHTA and CDR2 FQGTGA come from the germline V gene. This CDR3 contains 16 residues. J lost 6 bases, V lost 5 bases, and 12 bases had no gene match. CDR3 protein: CASSTRTGGNINEQFF. The CDR3 DNA reads as TGTGCCAGCAGCACCCGGACGGGAGGGAATATCAATGAGCAGTTCTTC.

This clone was seen only once. The J gene is TRBJ2-5, the V gene TRBV5-1; D gene ambiguous. V lost 0 bases and J 5 bases, leaving 20 bases between the germline ends. There are 17 residues in the CDR3. Germline-derived CDR1 and CDR2 are SGHRS and YFSETQ. The CDR3: CASSLGCCEEYWETQYF. The DNA for the CDR3 is TGCGCCAGCAGCTTGGGTTGTTGTGAGGAGTATTGGGAGACCCAGTACTTC.

V and J are TRBV4-2 and TRBJ2-1; the D gene is possibly TRBD2 (5 bases). V lost 4 bases, J lost 8 bases, and 12 bases lay in between. The CDR3 runs 13 residues. Germline CDR1 LGHNA, CDR2 YNFKEQ. The CDR3 DNA follows: TGTGCCAGCAGCCGAGACATGGGAGATGAGCAGTTCTTC. It yields the protein CASSRDMGDEQFF.

This chain joins TRBV2 and TRBJ1-4; D gene ambiguous. Trimming took off 4 bases at V and 13 bases at J, with 13 bases between the two ends. The length of the CDR3 is 12 residues. CDR1 and CDR2 (germline): SNHLY, FYNNEI. The CDR3 sequence: CASSVSGVGLFF. CDR3 sequence (DNA): TGTGCCAGCAGTGTTTCCGGAGTTGGACTGTTTTTT. The full variable domain, rest sourced from reference TRBV2 and TRBJ1-4, is EPEVTQTPSHQVTQMGQEVILRCVPISNHLYFYWYRQILGQKVEFLVSFYNNEISEKSEIFDDQFSVERPDGSNFTLKIRSTKLEDSAMYFCASSVSGVGLFFGSGTQLSVL.

In its sample, this clone was seen once. The rearrangement uses TRBV19 and TRBJ1-1; D uncertain. There are 13 residues in the CDR3. CDR1 and CDR2 (germline): LNHDA, SQIVND (reference sequence). V was pared by 10 bases and J by 4 bases, with 16 bases between. The CDR3 DNA is TGTGCCACCAGAGGCGGCTTGGGCACTGAAGCTTTCTTT. Its protein product is CATRGGLGTEAFF.

The rearrangement uses TRBV7-3 and TRBJ2-1; D possibly corresponds to TRBD1 (6 bases). Per germline, CDR1 SGHTA and CDR2 FQGTGA. The germline V and J ends were trimmed by 2 bases and 2 bases, with 10 bases remaining between them. This CDR3 is 15 amino acids long. The CDR3: CASSLEGDAYNEQFF. The CDR3 DNA follows: TGTGCCAGCAGCTTAGAGGGGGATGCCTACAATGAGCAGTTCTTC.